One and the same sample provided the 2 T cell receptor beta chains below, sequenced in a study of T cell repertoires in cytomegalovirus infection. TCRdb recomputed calls from the reads with MiXCR, one row per CDR3 protein. In the table there are some 46,000 distinct CDR3 sequences, about 19% of which are singletons. Their target antigens are unknown. Specimen: CD8+ T cells from cultured PBMCs, collected from culture after CMV antigen stimulation. These receptors all come from a human donor in good health (CMV status not recorded). Some clones in this sample may be carry-over from other donors' samples.

Worth noting for this clonotype: With a much larger clone just one base away, this may be a read error. The chain joins TRBV11-2 to TRBJ1-2; TRBD1 aligns across 7 bases. Per germline, CDR1 SGHAT and CDR2 FQNNGV. The CDR3 runs 15 residues. J lost 7 bases, V lost 10 bases, and 18 bases had no gene match. DNA for the CDR3: TGTGCCAACAGTCCCGCGGGGCAGGGGGTTGGTGGCTACACCTTC. This translates into CANSPAGQGVGGYTF. Full variable domain (missing parts from reference TRBV11-2 and TRBJ1-2): EAGVAQSPRYKIIEKRQSVAFWCNPISGHATLYWYQQILGQGPKLLIQFQNNGVVDDSQLPKDRFSAERLKGVDSTLKIQPAKLEDSAVYLCANSPAGQGVGGYTFGSGTRLTVV.

In this sample, this clonotype turned up a few times. The rearrangement joins TRBV27 to TRBJ2-7; TRBD1 matches 10 bases. CDR1 and CDR2 from the germline V gene are MNHEY and SMNVEV (reference sequence). J was trimmed by 3 bases and V by 5 bases; bases with no gene match: 4. This CDR3 has 14 amino acids. The CDR3 sequence: CASSGTGAHYEQYF. For the CDR3, the DNA is TGTGCCAGCAGTGGGACAGGGGCTCACTACGAGCAGTACTTC.